This T cell receptor (beta chain) was found in a study of cytomegalovirus exposure and HLA in healthy donors (dated by TCRdb to 2016 to 2017). Study-level background: In an earlier analysis of 450 to 750 of the donors, around 300 Gb of sequence data and approximately 100 million unique TCR beta sequences from about 180 million T cells were reported. An early release covering approximately 600 HLA-typed donors comprised about 300 gigabases of sequencing data and around 80 million unique TCR sequences. Among the roughly 400 genotyped donors, approximately 81% belonged to the genetic ancestry cluster associated with self-reported Caucasian donors. The study was designed to test whether signatures of past pathogen exposure could be identified by cataloging public T cell receptors. The study profiled the T cell repertoires of hundreds of subjects by immunosequencing and related them to cytomegalovirus serostatus. In addition to the first cohort of 650 to 750 subjects, a separate validation cohort of about 120 different subjects was used. High-throughput TCR immunosequencing, statistical association of individual TCRs with disease status, and machine learning were combined to predict cytomegalovirus infection status. A later analysis re-examined previously published TCR beta repertoires from several hundred donors and added high-resolution HLA genotyping to investigate patterns of TCR occurrence. Rather than using new phenotypic data, the later analysis identified candidate immune exposures from TCR beta sequences and from how often those sequences occurred across donors. An earlier analysis of approximately 640 of the donors applied high-throughput TCR beta sequencing to assess whether each TCR beta V gene segment acted as functional or pseudogenic. Donor age, sex, ethnicity and CMV serostatus were compiled alongside the repertoire data. In a later genetic analysis, genome-wide SNP genotypes for about 65% of the roughly 670 donors were used, and that subset was treated as a discovery cohort. Every repertoire in the discovery cohort had been generated on one and the same sequencing platform. HLA typing included class I and class II loci at four-digit resolution. Typing coverage varied by locus: 629-630 donors for A, B, C, DRB1 and DQB1; some 520 for DQA1; more than 600 for DPA1; around 450 for DPB1. Roughly 5 DR-DQ haplotypes were handled as single units for association and clustering because linkage in the cohort was strong. Among around 400 genotyped donors of the cohort, an average of around 240,000 unique TCR beta nucleotide sequences were sequenced per donor, around 20% of them non-productive. General study outcomes and caveats: Broadly in line with IMGT annotations, most TCR beta V segments showed up in productive rearrangements about 87% or about 30% of the time in an earlier analysis of approximately 600 of the donors. In a later analysis, HLA-associated TCR beta chains showed more clonal expansion and lower generation probabilities than non-associated chains that were equally common. Only TCR beta chains were sequenced in this cohort, and the absence of alpha or paired-chain data limited detectable features. Assigning TCR associations to individual alleles was difficult when HLA alleles, especially DR and DQ, strongly co-occurred. According to a later analysis, most CMV-associated TCR beta chains appeared to be HLA-restricted, and the HLA associations seemed to be driven largely by CMV exposure. Presence/absence analyses assumed roughly uniform sequencing depth across donors, an assumption that may not hold. In a later analysis, TCR association rates were found to vary across HLA loci, with the most associated TCRs seen for DRB1 alleles and the fewest for HLA-C alleles. A later genetic analysis associated a missense DCLRE1C variant with V-gene and J-gene trimming of TCR beta chains, and an independent cohort replicated the association. Cytomegalovirus status was reported to be diagnosed by the classifier with high specificity and sensitivity in both the original and validation cohorts. According to a later analysis, parvovirus B19, influenza, CMV and Epstein-Barr virus appeared linked to several top co-occurrence clusters. While some public TCRs were present in many individuals, most TCR sequences turned up only very rarely across donors. Because counts were too low, seventeen rarely observed V segments, including chromosome 9 orphons, were excluded from the earlier analysis of some 540 of the donors. The authors suggested that the approach could potentially be generalized to other disease states and immunological phenotypes. A group of highly shared sequence variants was considered likely to be a technical artifact of the sequencing pipeline. In the study, some 160 TCR beta chains were listed as associated with cytomegalovirus. In vitro tests confirmed that a few of the cytomegalovirus-associated TCR beta chains recognize cytomegalovirus antigens. A further reported finding was that TCR beta sequences accurately predicted the HLA-A and HLA-B alleles for most subjects in the first cohort. The 87-base-pair reads could not distinguish some IMGT-functional V segments, including TRBV6-2 and TRBV6-3, so those segments were excluded. In a later genetic analysis, fewer N-insertions in productive TCRs were reported among donors in an Asian-associated ancestry cluster than the roughly 670-donor mean. Linkage disequilibrium might explain the correlated functional status among segregating V segments, but an unknown experimental factor could not be excluded. Because HLA typing was unavailable for some donors at each locus, only the typed subset was used in association tests. CMV serostatus was the only immune exposure information available for the cohort. At a false discovery rate of 0.05, a later analysis linked about 16,000 TCR beta sequences to specific HLA alleles.

V is pared back by 0 bases and J by 0 bases, with 14 bases lying between the germline termini. The CDR3 has 17 amino acids, counting the end cysteine and phenylalanine. Just CDR3 DNA is preserved here, 51 bases in frame from base 1. From the germline V gene, CDR1 is SGHRS and CDR2 is YFSETQ. The cohort consisted of 650 to 850 healthy bone marrow donors. At the time of sampling, all cohort members were nominally healthy, though unrecorded immune exposures were likely present. The donor was CMV seronegative and was included in the group of a few hundred seronegative cohort members. Every donor gave a peripheral blood sample, and the peripheral blood mononuclear cells from that sample were used for TCR beta sequencing. Genomic DNA extraction from the blood cell samples was performed with the Qiagen DNeasy Blood Extraction Kit. With respect to this clone: What this receptor recognizes is not known. No base quality values were provided; no much bigger clone lies one nucleotide off.

The library came from the immunoSEQ multiplex PCR assay. For the multiplex PCR, a mixture combining 60 forward primers for TCR Vbeta segments and 13 reverse primers for TCR Jbeta segments was used. Amplification of the CDR3 region of rearranged TCR beta genes was performed with a multiplex PCR assay on genomic DNA. The amplified TCR beta libraries were sequenced on the Illumina HiSeq System as 87-base-pair reads. Under the source paper's analysis protocol: A later analysis counted 75 million to 100 million unique TCR beta chains across the 690 or so repertoires, and 9.5 million to 11 million of these chains were shared by at least two donors. Raw reads were error-corrected and collapsed into unique sequences with a nearest-neighbor algorithm that merged closely related sequences to remove PCR and sequencing errors. V, D and J gene segments were assigned by aligning CDR3 sequences to IMGT reference sequences. For a sequence to be retained, at least a six-nucleotide match to both a V gene segment and a J gene segment was required. Rearrangements were classified as productive when the CDR3 lacked stop codons and remained in frame with V and J, and all other rearrangements were classified as non-productive. CDR3 was defined according to IMGT convention as the region running from the second conserved V-encoded cysteine to the conserved J-encoded phenylalanine. In an earlier analysis of just under 600 of the donors, sequences lacking an unambiguous match to a single V gene segment were excluded. In an earlier analysis of 587 of the donors, V segments were called functional above 56.7% productive rearrangements and were called segregating when the between-donor standard deviation exceeded 5%. To diagnose cytomegalovirus status from the catalog of TCR beta chain sequences, a statistical classification framework was built. A later analysis assigned V and J genes by comparing TCR nucleotide sequences with IMGT/GENE-DB human TR gene sequences. The TCRdist pipeline was used in a later analysis to assign CDR3 sequences and most-parsimonious VDJ recombination scenarios. In a later analysis, every TCR beta chain was defined by the combination of its CDR3 amino acid sequence and its V-gene family, and reads without a unique V-gene family were dropped. In a later analysis, around 650 highly shared, low-generation-probability nucleotide sequences were removed to address suspected cross-contamination and a sequencing artifact. A later analysis calculated a clonal expansion index for each public chain from normalized within-repertoire ranks of inferred template counts. In a later analysis, generation probabilities were computed with a VDJ recombination model fitted to out-of-frame rearrangements, and the resulting probabilities were checked against IGoR. In a later analysis, TCR-TCR, TCR-HLA and TCR-CMV co-occurrence was scored with hypergeometric tests, and a repertoire-size bias correction was applied to TCR pairs. A later analysis estimated false discovery rates by permuting HLA or CMV assignments 20 times. A later analysis grouped co-occurring TCRs with DBSCAN, adding TCRdist sequence similarity when clustering within HLA-allele-positive subsets. For co-occurrence clustering, repertoires with fewer than 30,000 or more than 120,000 public chains were excluded, along with 5 or 6 repertoires with anomalous nucleotide sharing. TCRdb holds this immuneACCESS table with in-frame rearrangements only. Some clones are missing; in checked studies, unresolved V genes explain under half, and the rest has no known cause. From that table come the V and J calls and clone size; the DNA was used to work out D and trimming. The sample table holds about 210,000 clones, of which around 90% were seen once. The ten largest clones add up to under 1.2% of the sample.

The specimen sequenced was PBMCs. The sequence is built from TRBV5-1 and TRBJ2-3; TRBD2 is perhaps the D gene, given 6 matching bases. This TCR derives from a boy aged 2 to 10 in good health and CMV-seronegative. The base sequence is TGCGCCAGCAGCTTGGCCCGTATGGGGGGTAGCACAGATACGCAGTATTTT. This is translated as CASSLARMGGSTDTQYF.